The sequence of this T cell receptor beta chain was determined in a study of T cell responses to AZD1222 COVID-19 vaccine. Study-level points and caveats: Researchers report vaccine-associated CD4 TCRs spanning spike, with dominance at 160-218 and 743-854. After the peak T cell response, and only then, were repertoires sampled. Close to half of spike-specific TCRs reportedly recognize unmutated variant regions.

A remark on this clone: The antigen remains unidentified.

The method was immunoSEQ multiplex PCR; TCRdb's version includes in-frame clones alone and lacks a portion of them. The sample consists of more than 110,000 clones, about 88% of them appearing once. Whether given at about 4 or about 12 weeks, second doses were pooled. The V gene lost 5 bases and the J gene lost 4 bases, with 11 bases spanning the gap. The CDR3 covers 13 residues. Germline V gene sequence: CDR1 SGHTA, CDR2 FQGNSA. The sample here was peripheral blood, taken 28 days after the second AZD1222 dose. This receptor was taken from an adult who received the AZD1222 COVID-19 vaccine. V is TRBV7-2 and J is TRBJ1-1, with D hard to call. DNA of the CDR3: TGTGCCAGCAGCACCGCCCCGTCCACTGAAGCTTTCTTT. Amino acids: CASSTAPSTEAFF. The full variable domain, with the rest looked up from reference TRBV7-2 and TRBJ1-1, is GAGVSQSPSNKVTEKGKDVELRCDPISGHTALYWYRQSLGQGLEFLIYFQGNSAPDKSGLPSDRFSAERTGGSVSTLTIQRTQQEDSAVYLCASSTAPSTEAFFGQGTRLTVV.